This T cell receptor beta chain is drawn from a study of control samples from healthy donors and cancer patients. Clones were read by immunoSEQ multiplex PCR, and TCRdb kept only the in-frame ones, dropping some. The repertoire consists of roughly 120,000 clones, with roughly 94% occurring once and the leading ten covering 3.6%. The V end lost 5 bases, the J end lost 11 bases, and 16 bases lay between the germline ends. This CDR3 contains 14 residues. Germline CDR1 MNHEY, CDR2 SVGAGI. The rearrangement uses TRBV6-5 and TRBJ1-6, with D possibly TRBD1 on 6 matching bases. Sequenced sample: blood. The clonotype comes from a man under 40 in good health. CDR3 bases: TGTGCCAGCAGTCGACAGGCAGGAAGCGCACCCCTCCACTTT. This encodes CASSRQAGSAPLHF.